One T cell receptor (beta chain) is described in this entry. Antigen specificity is unknown. It was the roughly 130-subject validation cohort, separate from the approximately 680-subject first cohort, to which the donors belonged. Method: immunoSEQ multiplex PCR; TCRdb's copy keeps in-frame clones and lacks some. The sample comprises fewer than 100,000 clones, approximately 93% of which are singletons, and more than 3% rests with the top ten. This CDR3 is 14 amino acids long. Per the germline V gene, CDR1 is SNHLY and CDR2 is FYNNEI. V was cut by 5 bases and J by 8 bases, with 15 bases left in between. The data derive from a study of cytomegalovirus exposure and HLA in healthy donors. Study results and caveats: According to a later analysis, TCR clusters from the first cohort tended to co-occur in the roughly 110 validation repertoires. TCR sequences were mostly rare, though some public TCRs occurred in many donors. Testing in vitro showed a few CMV-associated chains specific for CMV antigens.

The sequenced sample consisted of PBMCs. J is TRBJ1-4 and V is TRBV2; the D gene is possibly TRBD1 (6 bases). The origin of this receptor is a young woman in good health and CMV-seropositive. The CDR3 coding sequence is TGTGCCAGCAGTCCTGGGGGGGCACGGGAAAAACTGTTTTTT. Its translation: CASSPGGAREKLFF.